The 20 T cell receptor beta chains listed next were all sequenced from one sample in a study of shared clonotypes between healthy human individuals. Naivety among CD8 cells was defined by CD45RO negativity and positive CCR7 selection, thereby excluding terminally differentiated effector memory CD45RA+ cells. Here immunoSEQ multiplex PCR was the method, and the copy in TCRdb shows in-frame clones only, minus some. The profile covers around 1,900,000 clones, with over 85% appearing a single time and less than 2% taken by the ten largest. The sample comprised naive CD8+ T cells from PBMCs. The origin of the receptors is a man between 18 and 29 years old in good health. Some clones in this sample may be carry-over from other donors' samples.

The rearrangement links TRBV27 to TRBJ1-1; 7 bases map to TRBD1. Germline V gene sequence: CDR1 MNHEY, CDR2 SMNVEV (reference sequence). CDR3 length: 17 residues. The V gene end was trimmed by 0 bases and the J gene end by 0 bases; junction bases not matched to a gene: 7. This CDR3 reads CASSLSTGRGVNTEAFF. For the CDR3, the DNA is TGTGCCAGCAGTTTATCGACGGGCAGGGGGGTGAACACTGAAGCTTTCTTT.

V gene TRBV28 combines with J gene TRBJ2-7; 11 nucleotides match TRBD2. CDR1 MDHEN and CDR2 SYDVKM come from the germline V gene. V shed 6 bases and J 1 base; nucleotides not matched to a gene: 17. CDR3 size: 19 residues. CDR3 region: CASSTVGLAGGFESYEQYF. The CDR3 nucleotides read TGTGCCAGCAGCACCGTAGGCCTAGCGGGAGGTTTCGAATCCTACGAGCAGTACTTC.

This rearrangement joins TRBV27 to TRBJ2-1, with D hard to call. CDR3 length equals 15 residues. The V end was cut by 6 bases, the J end by 4 bases, with 16 bases between. The germline V gene encodes CDR1 MNHEY and CDR2 SMNVEV (reference sequence). The CDR3 DNA reads as TGTGCCAGCAGCCCCCCCAGCGCCCGATACAATGAGCAGTTCTTC. It specifies CASSPPSARYNEQFF.

This clone has just a few counts. J is TRBJ1-1 and V is TRBV19, with unresolved D. The CDR3 runs 14 residues. The V end lost 6 bases, the J end lost 1 base, and 12 bases lay between the germline ends. The germline CDR1 and CDR2 sequences are LNHDA and SQIVND (reference sequence). The CDR3 loop reads CASSPNYRNTEAFF. CDR3 in DNA: TGTGCCAGTAGCCCTAATTACAGGAACACTGAAGCTTTCTTT. Full variable domain (missing parts from reference TRBV19 and TRBJ1-1): DGGITQSPKYLFRKEGQNVTLSCEQNLNHDAMYWYRQDPGQGLRLIYYSQIVNDFQKGDIAEGYSVSREKKESFPLTVTSAQKNPTAFYLCASSPNYRNTEAFFGQGTRLTVV.

A single count supports this clone. The chain has TRBV28 and TRBJ2-7, with TRBD1 matching 10 bases. This CDR3 has 15 amino acids. With V trimmed by 6 bases and J by 4 bases, 9 bases remained unmatched. Germline V gene data show CDR1 as MDHEN and CDR2 as SYDVKM. CDR3 in amino acids: CASSSSDRGRYEQYF. The CDR3 region has the DNA TGTGCCAGCAGCTCCTCCGACAGGGGGCGTTACGAGCAGTACTTC.

The J gene is TRBJ2-7, the V gene TRBV15; either TRBD1 or TRBD2 may fit D (5 bases each). The V end was cut by 1 base, the J end by 4 bases, with 14 bases between. The CDR3 is 15 amino acids. The germline V gene has CDR1 LNHNV and CDR2 YYDKDF (reference sequence). In DNA, the CDR3 is TGTGCCACCAGCAGAGGGGGGACGGGTTTGTACGAGCAGTACTTC. Translating it yields CATSRGGTGLYEQYF.

The chain has TRBV4-1 and TRBJ2-7; D gene ambiguous. The CDR3 covers 15 residues. Deletions cut 4 bases from V and 2 bases from J, with 15 bases between. The germline V gene encodes CDR1 MGHRA and CDR2 YSYEKL. As DNA, the CDR3 is TGCGCCAGCAGCCTTTCCCCGGGTTCAACCTACGAGCAGTACTTC. This sequence encodes CASSLSPGSTYEQYF.

Worth noting for this clone: At the DNA level, this CDR3 is encoded by other sequences in the same sample as well. The chain joins TRBV7-9 to TRBJ1-2; 10 nucleotides align to TRBD1. The junction had 3 bases not matched to a gene; V was cut back by 5 bases and J by 6 bases. Germline CDR1 and CDR2: SEHNR and FQNEAQ (reference sequence). This CDR3 has 13 amino acids. CDR3 sequence (DNA): TGTGCCAGCAGCCCGACAGGGGGCAATGGCTACACCTTC. Its protein product is CASSPTGGNGYTF.

In its sample, this clone was seen once. Other DNA sequences within the sample encode an identical CDR3. This chain connects TRBV7-3 to TRBJ2-3; possibly TRBD2 for D (5 bases). V lost 5 bases to trimming and J lost 6 bases, with 12 bases between them. Germline CDR1 reads SGHTA; CDR2 reads FQGTGA. This CDR3 is 13 amino acids long. The CDR3 DNA sequence: TGTGCCAGCAGCCCCTTAGGAGGTGATACGCAGTATTTT. Translation: CASSPLGGDTQYF.

This clone was counted once. This chain links TRBV27 with TRBJ2-7; D is ambiguous. The ends were cut back, 4 bases at V and 7 bases at J, with 8 bases in the middle. Germline V gives CDR1 MNHEY, CDR2 SMNVEV (reference sequence). This CDR3 is 11 amino acids long. Here the CDR3 reads CASSYAGEQYF. CDR3 DNA sequence: TGTGCCAGCAGTTACGCCGGGGAGCAGTACTTC.

The chain is built from TRBV9 and TRBJ2-2; D uncertain. CDR1 and CDR2 from the germline V gene are SGDLS and YYNGEE. V lost 0 bases, J lost 6 bases, and 9 bases lay in between. CDR3 length: 14 residues. In DNA form, the CDR3 reads TGTGCCAGCAGCGTAGTGTCTTTTTCCGGGGAGCTGTTTTTT. Its protein product is CASSVVSFSGELFF. Full variable domain (remainder filled in from reference TRBV9 and TRBJ2-2): DSGVTQTPKHLITATGQRVTLRCSPRSGDLSVYWYQQSLDQGLQFLIQYYNGEERAKGNILERFSAQQFPDLHSELNLSSLELGDSALYFCASSVVSFSGELFFGEGSRLTVL.

This chain connects TRBV27 to TRBJ1-5, with a weak D call TRBD1 (5 bases). Per the germline V gene, CDR1 is MNHEY and CDR2 is SMNVEV (reference sequence). V lost 5 bases, J lost 1 base, and 9 bases lay in between. This CDR3 has 14 residues. CDR3 nucleotides: TGTGCCAGCAGTCTGACAGCCAGCAATCAGCCCCAGCATTTT. Translated, it gives CASSLTASNQPQHF.

The CDR3 loop is CASSADGTTYEQYF. The CDR3 DNA reads TGTGCCAGCAGCGCGGACGGAACGACCTACGAGCAGTACTTC. The chain combines TRBV7-9 with TRBJ2-7; D is ambiguous. The CDR3 runs 14 residues. V was pared by 5 bases and J by 2 bases, with 13 bases between. The germline CDR1 and CDR2 sequences are SEHNR and FQNEAQ (reference sequence). The whole variable domain, filled in from reference TRBV7-9 and TRBJ2-7, reads DTGVSQNPRHKITKRGQNVTFRCDPISEHNRLYWYRQTLGQGPEFLTYFQNEAQLEKSRLLSDRFSAERPKGSFSTLEIQRTEQGDSAMYLCASSADGTTYEQYFGPGTRLTVT.

The chain combines TRBV9 with TRBJ1-1; D gene ambiguous. V lost 4 bases and J 4 bases, leaving 17 bases between the germline ends. The CDR3 extends over 15 amino acids. Per germline, CDR1 SGDLS and CDR2 YYNGEE. CDR3 loop: CASSLYGSVGTEAFF. CDR3 coding DNA: TGTGCCAGCAGCCTTTACGGGAGCGTAGGCACTGAAGCTTTCTTT.

The rearrangement links TRBV7-6 to TRBJ2-7, with 12 bases identical to TRBD2. CDR1 is SGHVS, CDR2 FNYEAQ, per germline. CDR3 length: 17 amino acids. The junction had 7 bases not matched to a gene; V was cut back by 4 bases and J by 0 bases. This chain's CDR3 is CASSSSGLAGSSYEQYF. The CDR3 DNA sequence: TGTGCCAGCAGCTCAAGCGGACTAGCGGGGAGCTCCTACGAGCAGTACTTC.

The V and J genes are TRBV10-3 and TRBJ2-2, with a weak D call TRBD1 (6 bases). The CDR3 length is 14 residues. Between the trimmed V and J ends, which lost 8 bases and 5 bases, there was a span of 15 bases. The germline V gene encodes CDR1 ENHRY and CDR2 SYGVKD. The CDR3 loop is CAIGWDTGTGELFF. DNA of the CDR3: TGTGCCATCGGTTGGGACACCGGAACCGGGGAGCTGTTTTTT.

V and J are TRBV25-1 and TRBJ2-5; 7 bases are a match to TRBD2. V trimming: 3 bases; J trimming: 3 bases; junction bases outside the gene matches: 4. Germline loops: CDR1 MGHDK, CDR2 SYGVNS. The CDR3 has 14 residues. The chain's CDR3 is CASSDGAGEETQYF. The CDR3 bases are TGTGCCAGCAGTGACGGGGCGGGAGAAGAGACCCAGTACTTC.

The count of this clone is one. This chain links TRBV19 with TRBJ2-7; 7 positions agree with TRBD1. The CDR3 spans 12 residues. Germline CDR1 is LNHDA and CDR2 is SQIVND (reference sequence). CDR3 sequence reads: CVARGPKYEQYF. The CDR3 DNA reads TGTGTCGCAAGGGGGCCGAAGTACGAGCAGTACTTC.

The rearrangement joins TRBV11-2 to TRBJ1-2; D might be TRBD1 (6 bases). The CDR3 has 16 residues. Trimming pared 1 base from V and 6 bases from J, leaving 18 bases between. The germline CDR1 and CDR2 sequences are SGHAT and FQNNGV. For the CDR3, the DNA is TGTGCCAGCAGCTTAGCCAGGGGACGCGGAGAACATGGCTACACCTTC. Translation gives CASSLARGRGEHGYTF.

The chain carries TRBV14 and TRBJ2-3, with D possibly matching TRBD2 (5 bases). The CDR3 has 15 residues. The V and J ends lost 1 base and 0 bases respectively, with 8 bases between them. The V gene's germline CDR1 is SGHDN and CDR2 FVKESK. CDR3 region: CASSQADYSTDTQYF. Written as DNA, the CDR3 is TGTGCCAGCAGCCAAGCAGACTACAGCACAGATACGCAGTATTTT.